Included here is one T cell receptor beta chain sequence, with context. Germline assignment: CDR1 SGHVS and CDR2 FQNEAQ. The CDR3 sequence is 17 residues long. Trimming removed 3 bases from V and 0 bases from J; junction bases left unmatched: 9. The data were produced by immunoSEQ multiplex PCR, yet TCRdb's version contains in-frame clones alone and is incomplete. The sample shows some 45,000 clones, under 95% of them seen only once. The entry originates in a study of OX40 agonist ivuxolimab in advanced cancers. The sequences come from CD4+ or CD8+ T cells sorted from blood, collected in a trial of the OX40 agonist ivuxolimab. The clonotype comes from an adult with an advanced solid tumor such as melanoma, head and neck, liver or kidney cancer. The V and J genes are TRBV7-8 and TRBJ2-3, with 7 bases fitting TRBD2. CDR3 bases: TGTGCCAGCAGCTTGCTCAGGGAGGGACCTAGCACAGATACGCAGTATTTT. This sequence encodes CASSLLREGPSTDTQYF.